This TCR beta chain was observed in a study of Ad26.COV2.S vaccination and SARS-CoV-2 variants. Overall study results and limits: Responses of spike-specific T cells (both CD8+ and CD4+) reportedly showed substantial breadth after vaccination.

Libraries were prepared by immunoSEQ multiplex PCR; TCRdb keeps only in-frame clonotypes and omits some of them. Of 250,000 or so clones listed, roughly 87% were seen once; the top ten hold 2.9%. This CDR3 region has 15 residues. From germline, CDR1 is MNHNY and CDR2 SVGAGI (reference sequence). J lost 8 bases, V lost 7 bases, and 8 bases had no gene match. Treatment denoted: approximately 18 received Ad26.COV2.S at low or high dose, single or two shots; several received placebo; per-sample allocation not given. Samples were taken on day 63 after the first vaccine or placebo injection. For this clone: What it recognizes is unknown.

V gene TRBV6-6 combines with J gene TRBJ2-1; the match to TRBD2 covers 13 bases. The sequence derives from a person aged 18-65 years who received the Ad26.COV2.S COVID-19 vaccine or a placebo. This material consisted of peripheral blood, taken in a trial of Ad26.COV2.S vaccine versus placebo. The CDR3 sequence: CASNRLAGGGDEQFF. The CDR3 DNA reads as TGTGCCAGCAACCGACTAGCGGGAGGAGGCGATGAGCAGTTCTTC.